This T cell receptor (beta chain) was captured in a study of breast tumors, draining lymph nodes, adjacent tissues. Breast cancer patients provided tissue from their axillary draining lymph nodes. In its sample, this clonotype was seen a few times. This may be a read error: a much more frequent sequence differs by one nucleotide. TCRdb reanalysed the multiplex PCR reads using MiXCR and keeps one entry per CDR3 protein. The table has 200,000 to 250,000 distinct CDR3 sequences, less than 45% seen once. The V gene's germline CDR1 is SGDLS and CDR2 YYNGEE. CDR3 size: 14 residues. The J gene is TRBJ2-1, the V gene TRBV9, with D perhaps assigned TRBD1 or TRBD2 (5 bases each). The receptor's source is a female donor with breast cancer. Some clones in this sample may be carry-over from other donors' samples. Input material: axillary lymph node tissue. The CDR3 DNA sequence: TGTGCCAGCAGCCCGTCCGGGACCTACAATGAGCAGTCCTTC. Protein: CASSPSGTYNEQSF. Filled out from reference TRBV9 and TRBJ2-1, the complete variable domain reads DSGVTQTPKHLITATGQRVTLRCSPRSGDLSVYWYQQSLDQGLQFLIQYYNGEERAKGNILERFSAQQFPDLHSELNLSSLELGDSALYFCASSPSGTYNEQSFGPGTRLTVL.